The clone carrying this T cell receptor beta chain was found a few times. This sample was included in a study of T cells in localized non-small cell lung cancer. The CDR3 has 17 residues. V was cut by 0 bases and J by 4 bases, with 16 bases left in between. CDR1 is MNHEY and CDR2 is SMNVEV in the germline V gene (reference sequence). The table came from immunoSEQ multiplex PCR; TCRdb's copy has only in-frame clones and leaves some out. The sample lists 60,000 to 75,000 clones, 80% to 90% occurring once. Material: peripheral blood, obtained before any cancer treatment. The TCR sequence derives from a female donor older than 55 with stage I lung adenocarcinoma. This chain links TRBV27 with TRBJ2-1, with D perhaps TRBD2 (6 bases). In DNA form, the CDR3 reads TGTGCCAGCAGTTTATCGGGTGGGTTAGCGGAGTACAATGAGCAGTTCTTC. Translation gives CASSLSGGLAEYNEQFF.